The T cell receptor beta chain described here comes from a study of cytomegalovirus exposure and HLA in healthy donors (dated by TCRdb to about 2017). Concerning the study at large: An earlier analysis of approximately 590 of the donors reported 276 Gb of sequence data and 100 million to 140 million unique TCR beta sequences from some 180 million T cells. Besides the first cohort of roughly 660 subjects, a separate validation cohort made up of roughly 130 different subjects was used. The study aimed to test whether signatures of past pathogen exposure could be identified by cataloging public T cell receptors. Roughly five DR-DQ haplotypes were handled as single units for association and clustering because linkage in the cohort was strong. In an earlier analysis of several hundred of the donors, high-throughput TCR beta sequencing was used to judge whether each TCR beta V gene segment behaved as functional or pseudogenic. A later analysis re-examined previously published TCR beta repertoires from roughly 650 donors and added high-resolution HLA genotyping to investigate patterns of TCR occurrence. Among 398 genotyped donors of the cohort, an average of approximately 220,000 unique TCR beta nucleotide sequences was sequenced per donor, of which roughly 18% were non-productive. Donor age, sex, ethnicity and CMV serostatus were compiled alongside the repertoire data. All discovery cohort repertoires had been generated on a single sequencing platform. The study profiled the T cell repertoires of around 700 subjects by immunosequencing and related them to cytomegalovirus serostatus. Approximately 300 gigabases of sequencing data and tens of millions of unique TCR sequences were included in an early release covering several hundred HLA-typed donors. Typing coverage differed by locus: A, B, C, DRB1 and DQB1 were typed in about 620-630 donors, DQA1 in about 500, DPA1 in 606, and DPB1 in 450 to 480. HLA typing included class I and class II loci at four-digit resolution. The genetic ancestry cluster associated with self-reported Caucasian donors included 80% to 90% of the roughly 360 genotyped donors. The study combined high-throughput TCR immunosequencing, statistical association of individual TCRs with disease status, and machine learning to predict cytomegalovirus infection status. A later genetic analysis used genome-wide SNP genotypes for 398 of the 666 donors, treating that subset as a discovery cohort. In the later analysis, no new phenotypic data were used to find candidate immune exposures; instead, reliance was placed on TCR beta sequences and their occurrence across donors. Summary of the overall study and its limitations: Only TCR beta chains were sequenced in this cohort, and the absence of alpha or paired-chain data limited detectable features. Because some donors lacked HLA typing at each locus, the association tests relied only on the typed subset. A later analysis reported that several top co-occurrence clusters appeared linked to parvovirus B19, influenza, CMV and Epstein-Barr virus. In both the original and validation cohorts, the classifier was reported to diagnose cytomegalovirus status with high specificity and sensitivity. According to the authors, the approach could potentially be generalized to other disease states and immunological phenotypes. A group of highly shared sequence variants was considered likely to be a technical artifact of the sequencing pipeline. Because the 87-base-pair reads could not distinguish some IMGT-functional V segments, including TRBV6-2 and TRBV6-3, those segments were excluded. In a later analysis, 15,000 to 20,000 TCR beta sequences were associated with specific HLA alleles at a false discovery rate of 0.05. According to a later analysis, TCR association rates differed among HLA loci, with DRB1 alleles showing the most associated TCRs and HLA-C alleles showing the fewest. Linkage disequilibrium might explain the correlated functional status among segregating V segments, but an unknown experimental factor could not be excluded. In a later analysis, most CMV-associated TCR beta chains were found to appear HLA-restricted, with HLA associations seemingly driven largely by CMV exposure. V-gene and J-gene trimming of TCR beta chains was associated with a missense DCLRE1C variant in a later genetic analysis, and the association was replicated in an independent cohort. When HLA alleles, especially DR and DQ, strongly co-occurred, attributing TCR associations to individual alleles was difficult. CMV serostatus was the only immune exposure information available for the cohort. In an earlier analysis of some 500 of the donors, most TCR beta V segments appeared in productive rearrangements about 87% or about 30% of the time, broadly matching IMGT annotations. A few of the identified cytomegalovirus-associated TCR beta chains were confirmed in vitro to be specific for cytomegalovirus antigens. A further reported finding was that TCR beta sequences accurately predicted the HLA-A and HLA-B alleles for most subjects in the first cohort. In a later analysis, HLA-associated TCR beta chains showed more clonal expansion and lower generation probabilities than non-associated chains that were equally common. In the study, some 160 TCR beta chains were listed as associated with cytomegalovirus. Because counts were too low, around 17 rarely observed V segments, including chromosome 9 orphons, were left out of the earlier analysis of over 550 of the donors. A later genetic analysis reported fewer N-insertions in productive TCRs among donors in an Asian-associated ancestry cluster than the approximately 700-donor mean. While some public TCRs were present in many individuals, most TCR sequences turned up only very rarely across donors. Roughly uniform sequencing depth across donors was assumed in presence/absence analyses, although this assumption may not hold.

Points on this clone: Its antigen remains undetermined. No qualities accompany the bases; no much larger clone lies one base away.

Libraries came from the immunoSEQ multiplex PCR assay. For the multiplex PCR, a mixture combining 60 forward primers for TCR Vbeta segments and 13 reverse primers for TCR Jbeta segments was used. Amplification of the CDR3 region of rearranged TCR beta genes was performed with a multiplex PCR assay on genomic DNA. The amplified TCR beta libraries were sequenced on the Illumina HiSeq System as 87-base-pair reads. The authors processed their data as follows. A later analysis counted tens of millions of unique TCR beta chains across the 670 or so repertoires, and around 9.9 million of these chains were shared by at least two donors. Raw reads were error-corrected and collapsed into unique sequences with a nearest-neighbor algorithm that merged closely related sequences to remove PCR and sequencing errors. To assign V, D and J gene segments, CDR3 sequences were aligned to IMGT reference sequences. For a sequence to be retained, at least a six-nucleotide match to both a V gene segment and a J gene segment was required. Rearrangements were classified as productive when the CDR3 lacked stop codons and remained in frame with V and J, and all other rearrangements were classified as non-productive. CDR3 was defined according to IMGT convention as the region running from the second conserved V-encoded cysteine to the conserved J-encoded phenylalanine. In an earlier analysis of around 570 of the donors, sequences lacking an unambiguous match to a single V gene segment were excluded. In an earlier analysis of around 600 of the donors, V segments were called functional above 56.7% productive rearrangements and were called segregating when the between-donor standard deviation exceeded 5%. A statistical classification framework was developed to diagnose cytomegalovirus status using the catalog of TCR beta chain sequences. A later analysis assigned V and J genes by comparing TCR nucleotide sequences with IMGT/GENE-DB human TR gene sequences. Using the TCRdist pipeline, a later analysis assigned CDR3 sequences along with most-parsimonious VDJ recombination scenarios. In a later analysis, every TCR beta chain was defined by the combination of its CDR3 amino acid sequence and its V-gene family, and reads without a unique V-gene family were dropped. In a later analysis, a few hundred highly shared, low-generation-probability nucleotide sequences were removed to address suspected cross-contamination and a sequencing artifact. In a later analysis, a clonal expansion index was calculated for each public chain from normalized within-repertoire ranks of inferred template counts. A later analysis computed generation probabilities with a VDJ recombination model fitted to out-of-frame rearrangements, and checked the results against IGoR. A later analysis scored TCR-TCR, TCR-HLA and TCR-CMV co-occurrence with hypergeometric tests, applying a repertoire-size bias correction to TCR pairs. In a later analysis, false discovery rates were estimated by permuting HLA or CMV assignments 20 times. In a later analysis, co-occurring TCRs were grouped with DBSCAN, and TCRdist sequence similarity was added when clustering was performed within HLA-allele-positive subsets. Repertoires with fewer than 30,000 or more than 120,000 public chains, plus five repertoires with anomalous nucleotide sharing, were excluded from co-occurrence clustering. Sourced from immuneACCESS, this table was stored by TCRdb with only in-frame sequences that have V and J called. A share of the clones is absent; for the studies checked, an unresolved V gene accounts for under half, and the remainder has no known explanation. The V and J calls and the clone size are those of that table, but D and trimming were determined from the DNA. This sample gives about 180,000 clones in total; around 79% of them show up just once. The ten biggest clones cover 0.69% of the sample.

The CDR3 sequence holds 14 residues, the cysteine and phenylalanine included. The entry retains the CDR3 DNA only, 42 bases that are in frame from base 1. V trim: 8 bases; J trim: 7 bases; unmatched bases: 13. CDR1 LNHDA and CDR2 SQIVND were looked up in the germline V gene (reference sequence). In total, just over 650 healthy bone marrow donors made up the cohort. At the time of sampling, every cohort member was nominally healthy, though immune exposures that went unrecorded were likely present. The donor was CMV seronegative and was included in the group of a few hundred seronegative cohort members. A peripheral blood sample was collected from each donor, and TCR beta sequencing was performed on peripheral blood mononuclear cells. Genomic DNA was extracted from the blood cell samples with the Qiagen DNeasy Blood Extraction Kit.

This receptor was taken from a woman in her forties in good health and CMV-seronegative. The receptor chain draws on TRBV19 and TRBJ1-2; 7 bases in the junction line up with TRBD1. The sample was PBMCs. The CDR3 is CASGGGRGFSGYTF. The nucleotide sequence is given as TGTGCCAGTGGAGGAGGCAGGGGGTTTTCTGGCTACACCTTC.